Listed below are T cell receptor beta chains from one sample, sequenced in a study of blood T cell repertoires in COVID-19. Sequenced by immunoSEQ multiplex PCR; TCRdb stores in-frame clones only, minus some. Of a few hundred thousand clones in the sample, approximately 87% were seen once. Sequencing input: peripheral blood. These receptors came from a man between 60 and 70 years old who had recovered from COVID-19. CDR3s include the opening cysteine and the closing phenylalanine or tryptophan. D genes are given only for firm matches. The size field is filled for only some rows; it gives once, few, many or a size class.

d_call,cdr3_length,clone_size,v_call,j_call,cdr3_aa,cdr3_nt
NA,14,once,TRBV18,TRBJ2-7,CASSPPFGGDEQYF,TGTGCCAGCTCACCACCGTTTGGGGGCGACGAGCAGTACTTC
NA,11,once,TRBV12-3/TRBV12-4,TRBJ1-1,CASSLRGTAFF,TGTGCCAGCAGTTTAAGGGGTACGGCTTTCTTT
TRBD1,15,NA,TRBV9,TRBJ2-7,CASSEGGQAIYEQYF,TGTGCCAGCAGCGAGGGGGGACAGGCAATCTACGAGCAGTACTTC
TRBD2,17,NA,TRBV30,TRBJ2-3,CAWRTSGGAISTDTQYF,TGTGCCTGGAGAACTAGCGGGGGGGCAATAAGCACAGATACGCAGTATTTT
NA,16,NA,TRBV5-1,TRBJ1-2,CASSLASADTNYGYTF,TGCGCCAGCAGCTTGGCGTCGGCAGACACTAACTATGGCTACACCTTC
TRBD1,15,once,TRBV10-3,TRBJ2-1,CAIRASGQGWNEQFF,TGTGCCATCAGGGCCTCGGGACAGGGGTGGAATGAGCAGTTCTTC
NA,13,NA,TRBV5-6,TRBJ1-2,CASSLSRDYGYTF,TGTGCCAGCAGCTTGTCACGGGACTATGGCTACACCTTC
TRBD1,15,NA,TRBV11-2,TRBJ1-6,CASSHRTGNNSPLHF,TGTGCCAGCAGCCACCGGACAGGAAATAATTCACCCCTCCACTTT
TRBD1,13,NA,TRBV7-9,TRBJ1-2,CASSLGQGYGYTF,TGTGCCAGCAGCTTAGGACAGGGCTATGGCTACACCTTC
TRBD1,18,NA,TRBV27,TRBJ2-2,CASSPIFSRTGPTGELFF,TGTGCCAGCAGTCCCATCTTTAGTAGGACAGGGCCTACCGGGGAGCTGTTTTTT
NA,15,once,TRBV7-9,TRBJ1-2,CASSLGPGHLYGYTF,TGTGCCAGCAGCTTAGGTCCGGGACATCTCTATGGCTACACCTTC
NA,13,NA,TRBV5-8,TRBJ1-1,CASSYEPNTEAFF,TGTGCCAGCAGCTATGAGCCGAACACTGAAGCTTTCTTT
NA,16,NA,TRBV21-1,TRBJ2-5,CASSSIDRERKETQYF,TGTGCCAGCAGTTCAATAGACAGGGAGAGGAAAGAGACCCAGTACTTC
NA,18,NA,TRBV21-1,TRBJ1-5,CASSKEGGDRPQNQPQHF,TGTGCCAGCAGCAAAGAGGGGGGGGACAGGCCCCAAAATCAGCCCCAGCATTTT
NA,15,NA,TRBV27,TRBJ1-4,CASSFYRGGLEKLFF,TGTGCCAGCAGTTTTTATCGGGGGGGTTTAGAAAAACTGTTTTTT
NA,11,NA,TRBV5-5,TRBJ2-3,CASTFADTQYF,TGTGCCAGCACCTTCGCAGATACGCAGTATTTT
TRBD1,15,NA,TRBV3-1/TRBV3-2,TRBJ1-2,CASSRRGQVSDGYTF,TGTGCCAGCAGCCGAAGGGGACAGGTTTCGGATGGCTACACCTTC
TRBD2,17,NA,TRBV7-2,TRBJ2-5,CASSESGTSGRAGTQYF,TGTGCCAGCAGCGAATCCGGGACTAGCGGGAGGGCGGGGACCCAGTACTTC
TRBD1,14,NA,TRBV11-2,TRBJ2-2,CASSLRQGPGELFF,TGTGCCAGCAGCCTACGACAGGGGCCCGGGGAGCTGTTTTTT
TRBD1,14,few,TRBV29-1,TRBJ1-3,CSVGQGLSGNTIYF,TGCAGCGTGGGACAGGGGTTGTCTGGAAACACCATATATTTT
TRBD2,18,NA,TRBV4-1,TRBJ2-1,CASSQDTSTSGFYNEQFF,TGCGCCAGCAGCCAAGATACCTCTACTAGCGGGTTTTACAATGAGCAGTTCTTC
TRBD2,15,NA,TRBV27,TRBJ2-1,CASSRAGEAYNEQFF,TGTGCCAGCAGTCGAGCGGGGGAAGCCTACAATGAGCAGTTCTTC
NA,14,NA,TRBV19,TRBJ2-5,CASSIQGWQETQYF,TGTGCCAGTAGTATACAGGGGTGGCAGGAGACCCAGTACTTC
NA,14,NA,TRBV5-1,TRBJ1-1,CASSLWDPGAEAFF,TGCGCCAGCAGCTTGTGGGATCCAGGGGCTGAAGCTTTCTTT
TRBD2,18,NA,TRBV24-1,TRBJ2-3,CATRSSGLAGGSTDTQYF,TGTGCCACCAGGAGTAGCGGACTAGCGGGGGGGAGCACAGATACGCAGTATTTT
TRBD2,17,NA,TRBV2,TRBJ2-1,CASSELTSGRRYNEQFF,TGTGCCAGCAGTGAATTGACTAGCGGGAGGCGTTACAATGAGCAGTTCTTC
NA,14,NA,TRBV5-4,TRBJ2-7,CASSLEPRRNEQYF,TGTGCCAGCAGCTTGGAACCGAGGAGGAACGAGCAGTACTTC
TRBD2,16,NA,TRBV18,TRBJ2-7,CASSPSLIAGVYEQYF,TGTGCCAGCTCACCATCGTTGATAGCGGGGGTCTACGAGCAGTACTTC
NA,14,NA,TRBV7-3,TRBJ2-3,CASSDTRATDTQYF,TGTGCCAGCAGCGACACTAGGGCCACAGATACGCAGTATTTT
TRBD2,19,NA,TRBV19,TRBJ2-7,CASITFPGRVAGGDYEQYF,TGTGCCAGTATTACATTCCCGGGTCGGGTAGCGGGGGGCGATTACGAGCAGTACTTC
NA,18,NA,TRBV9,TRBJ2-1,CASSPYDGQRALYNEQFF,TGTGCCAGCAGCCCATACGACGGACAGAGGGCCCTATACAATGAGCAGTTCTTC
NA,16,NA,TRBV21-1,TRBJ1-5,CASPRRGTSGRQPQHF,TGTGCCAGTCCACGAAGGGGAACCTCAGGTCGACAGCCCCAGCATTTT
NA,14,NA,TRBV7-2,TRBJ1-1,CASSPSVRGTEAFF,TGTGCCAGCAGCCCCTCGGTCAGGGGCACTGAAGCTTTCTTT
NA,15,few,TRBV27,TRBJ1-2,CASKSDSLGDYGYTF,TGTGCCAGCAAATCGGACAGCCTGGGGGACTATGGCTACACCTTC
NA,14,NA,TRBV19,TRBJ2-2,CASTDQGNTGELFF,TGTGCCAGTACCGACCAGGGTAACACCGGGGAGCTGTTTTTT
NA,16,NA,TRBV7-2,TRBJ1-1,CASPAPGVGPSGEAFF,TGTGCCAGCCCCGCCCCAGGGGTGGGGCCTAGTGGGGAAGCTTTCTTT